The TCR beta chain described here comes from a study of OX40 agonist ivuxolimab in advanced cancers. Sequencing was performed with immunoSEQ multiplex PCR; in TCRdb, only in-frame clones are kept and a portion is missing. This table holds 76,000 or so clones, approximately 85% found once. V was shortened by 4 bases and J by 2 bases, with 5 bases between the two germline ends. CDR1 is SGHTA, CDR2 FQGNSA, per germline. The CDR3 has 12 amino acids. Of note for this clone: Its matching antigen is unknown.

Study-level findings and limits: Expanded clones were, on average, more numerous in CD8+ T cells than in CD4+. At 0.1 to 3.0 mg/kg, clonal expansion of CD4+ and CD8+ blood T cells had occurred by week 6.

Patients with a history of autoimmune disease or on systemic immunosuppression were excluded. The sampling schedule covered blood at baseline, cycle 4 day 1, and cycle 7 day 1. Sample: CD4+ or CD8+ T cells sorted from blood, taken in a trial of the OX40 agonist ivuxolimab. The TCR comes from an adult with an advanced solid tumor such as melanoma, head and neck, liver or kidney cancer. This chain links TRBV7-2 with TRBJ1-2; D remains unclear. The CDR3 DNA reads as TGTGCCAGCAGCTATACCAACTATGGCTACACCTTC. Translation gives CASSYTNYGYTF. Drawing the rest from reference TRBV7-2 and TRBJ1-2, the complete variable domain is GAGVSQSPSNKVTEKGKDVELRCDPISGHTALYWYRQSLGQGLEFLIYFQGNSAPDKSGLPSDRFSAERTGGSVSTLTIQRTQQEDSAVYLCASSYTNYGYTFGSGTRLTVV.